These T cell receptor beta chains were read from a single sample in a study of cytomegalovirus exposure and HLA in healthy donors. Only in-frame clones appear in the TCRdb table, and some are missing; sequencing was by immunoSEQ multiplex PCR. Of over 150,000 clones in the sample, approximately 86% were seen once. The specimen was PBMCs. These receptors came from a man younger than 30 in good health and CMV-seropositive. Both conserved end residues are part of each CDR3. D genes are given only for firm matches. Only part of the rows carry a size: once, few, many, or a class if the clone is expanded.

j_call clone_size v_call cdr3_length d_call cdr3_nt cdr3_aa
TRBJ2-1 - TRBV19 13 - TGTGCCAGTAGTCCTGCAACTTACAATGAGCAGTTCTTC CASSPATYNEQFF
TRBJ1-1 - TRBV30 15 - TGTGCCTGGAGTGACGTTGCCGTGAGAACAGATGAAGCTTTCTTT CAWSDVAVRTDEAFF
TRBJ2-2 once TRBV7-2 16 - TGTGCCAGCAGCTTAGGTGGTCTAGTTGGCACCGGGGAGCTGTTTTTT CASSLGGLVGTGELFF
TRBJ2-1 - TRBV5-1 14 - TGCGCCAGCAGCCCCGGGGGGCCAGGAGGTGAGCAGTTCTTC CASSPGGPGGEQFF
TRBJ2-5 - TRBV5-1 16 TRBD1 TGCGCCAGCAGCCCCCGTACAGGGGTACCTCAAGAGACCCAGTACTTC CASSPRTGVPQETQYF
TRBJ2-7 - TRBV6-5 12 TRBD2 TGTGCCAGCAGTACGGGACTAAACAAGCAGTACTTC CASSTGLNKQYF
TRBJ2-7 - TRBV6-5 13 - TGTGCCAGCAGGTCCGGACAAGCCCACGAGCAGTACTTC CASRSGQAHEQYF
TRBJ1-1 - TRBV5-4 14 - TGTGCCAGCAGCTTGGATTCCCGGGGGACTGAAGCTTTCTTT CASSLDSRGTEAFF
TRBJ2-3 - TRBV9 16 TRBD2 TGTGCCAGCAGCGCGCGGGACTACTTAAGCACAGATACGCAGTATTTT CASSARDYLSTDTQYF
TRBJ2-5 - TRBV7-2 16 TRBD2 TGTGCCAGCAGCTTTGGCGGAGCGGGGGGTAGGGAGACCCAGTACTTC CASSFGGAGGRETQYF
TRBJ1-6 - TRBV4-3 17 TRBD1 TGCGCCAGCAGCCGGCTACAGGGGGCTGGAGGGAATTCACCCCTCCACTTT CASSRLQGAGGNSPLHF
TRBJ2-1 - TRBV2 18 TRBD1 TGTGCCAGCAGTGATGGGACAGGGTCTCACATCGTTTACAATGAGCAGTTCTTC CASSDGTGSHIVYNEQFF
TRBJ2-2 - TRBV18 14 - TGTGCCAGCTCACCATTCTCGAACACCGGGGAGCTGTTTTTT CASSPFSNTGELFF
TRBJ2-1 once TRBV5-1 16 TRBD2 TGCGCCAGCAGCTTGGCTAGCGGGGGGTCCTACAATGAGCAGTTCTTC CASSLASGGSYNEQFF
TRBJ1-1 - TRBV30 13 - TGTGCCTGGAGTGTACGGGGGAACACTGAAGCTTTCTTT CAWSVRGNTEAFF
TRBJ2-3 - TRBV9 12 - TGTGCCAGCAGCGTGAACGGAGATACGCAGTATTTT CASSVNGDTQYF
TRBJ2-7 - TRBV19 13 TRBD2 TGTGCCAGTAGCGCGGGGGTATCCTACGAGCAGTACTTC CASSAGVSYEQYF
TRBJ2-7 - TRBV4-3 15 - TGCGCCAGCAGCCAAGGACAACTTGGCCCCTACGAGCAGTACTTC CASSQGQLGPYEQYF
TRBJ1-6 few TRBV2 14 TRBD1 TGTGCCAGCAGGGAAGGGACAGGGCTGGGCACCCTCCACTTT CASREGTGLGTLHF
TRBJ1-1 - TRBV10-3 14 - TGTGCCATCTCCCCTCGGGACACCAACACTGAAGCTTTCTTT CAISPRDTNTEAFF
TRBJ1-5 once TRBV7-8 15 TRBD1 TGTGCCAGCAGCTTAGGGACAGGGAATAATCAGCCCCAGCATTTT CASSLGTGNNQPQHF
TRBJ2-1 once TRBV27 15 TRBD2 TGTGCCAGCAGGGGGGGGCGGGAGGGCCAGGGTGAGCAGTTCTTC CASRGGREGQGEQFF
TRBJ2-2 few TRBV27 14 - TGTGCCAGCAGATATGCGGAGAACACCGGGGAGCTGTTTTTT CASRYAENTGELFF
TRBJ1-5 - TRBV5-1 15 - TGCGCCAGCAGCTTGGTGTCAGGTAGCAATCAGCCCCAGCATTTT CASSLVSGSNQPQHF
TRBJ2-1 - TRBV4-1 16 TRBD2 TGCGCCAGCAGCCCCCTGGGGCGGGGGGTCAACAATGAGCAGTTCTTC CASSPLGRGVNNEQFF
TRBJ1-1 - TRBV5-8 14 - TGTGCCAGCAGCACTTCCGGGCGGGACACTGAAGCTTTCTTT CASSTSGRDTEAFF
TRBJ1-5 - TRBV5-1 15 - TGCGCCAGCACCCTAATCCCAGGTGACAATCAGCCCCAGCATTTT CASTLIPGDNQPQHF
TRBJ2-1 - TRBV2 16 - TGTGCCAGCAGTGAATTGAACCCTATCGTATACAATGAGCAGTTCTTC CASSELNPIVYNEQFF
TRBJ1-1 - TRBV7-9 12 TRBD1 TGTGCCAGCAGCTTCGGGGACAGTGAAGCTTTCTTT CASSFGDSEAFF
TRBJ2-2 - TRBV9 16 TRBD2 TGTGCCAGCAGCCCGCGGGAGTGGGTCCTCACCGGGGAGCTGTTTTTT CASSPREWVLTGELFF
TRBJ2-7 - TRBV29-1 10 - TGCAGCGCCCGAGACTACGAGCAGTACTTC CSARDYEQYF
TRBJ2-1 - TRBV12-5 17 TRBD2 TGTGCTAGTGGTTTGGCCACTAGCGGGAGGGCTCGGGGTGAGCAGTTCTTC CASGLATSGRARGEQFF
TRBJ2-5 - TRBV7-2 14 - TGTGCCAGCAGCCGATGGGGACTCCAAGAGACCCAGTACTTC CASSRWGLQETQYF
TRBJ2-1 - TRBV7-3 14 TRBD1 TGTGCCAGCAGACGGACAGGGGGAACCAATGAGCAGTTCTTC CASRRTGGTNEQFF
TRBJ2-5 - TRBV2 16 TRBD1 TGTGCCAGCAGTGGGCTTGACAGGGGGCGGTGGGAGACCCAGTACTTC CASSGLDRGRWETQYF
TRBJ2-1 - TRBV15 17 TRBD2 TGTGCCACCAGCAAACGACTAGCGGTTAGCTCCTACAATGAGCAGTTCTTC CATSKRLAVSSYNEQFF
TRBJ2-1 - TRBV5-6 13 TRBD2 TGTGCCAGCACACGTCGGGGGGACAATGAGCAGTTCTTC CASTRRGDNEQFF
TRBJ1-1 - TRBV5-1 13 TRBD1 TGCGCCAGCTCGACAGGGGAGAACACTGAAGCTTTCTTT CASSTGENTEAFF
TRBJ1-6 - TRBV19 13 - TGTGCCAGTAGTATAGATCAGGGTTCACCCCTCCACTTT CASSIDQGSPLHF
TRBJ2-5 - TRBV7-2 15 - TGTGCCAGCAGCTTAGCGCGGGGCCTGGTGGAGACCCAGTACTTC CASSLARGLVETQYF